A single sample is the source of the 2 T cell receptor beta chains below, sequenced in a study of post-analysis software for immune sequencing data. Overall study results and limits: Patients showed TRBV5-6, TRBV5-1 and TRBV20-1 among four to six TRBV segments more frequent than in controls.

cDNA libraries of TCR beta carried unique molecular identifiers. Via MiXCR, TCRdb re-called the PCR reads, giving one row per CDR3 protein. Of over 300,000 distinct CDR3 sequences listed, about a third are singletons. Their cognate antigens are unknown. The sample was blood. Every receptor here comes from a girl aged 5 to 17 with multiple sclerosis.

This clonotype has just a few counts. CDR3 coding DNA: TGCAGTGCCCCCGGACGTAGCACAGATACGCAGTATTTT. Translating gives CSAPGRSTDTQYF. The chain employs TRBV20-1 and TRBJ2-3; D is undetermined. Germline V gene data show CDR1 as DFQATT and CDR2 as SNEGSKA (reference sequence). V was pared by 6 bases and J by 0 bases, with 10 bases between. The CDR3 is made up of 13 amino acids.

This clonotype was detected ten times or more. The chain combines TRBV5-1 with TRBJ2-4; D may match TRBD1 or TRBD2 (5 bases each). Deletions cut 1 base from V and 3 bases from J, with 11 bases between. Germline V gives CDR1 SGHRS, CDR2 YFSETQ. The CDR3 consists of 15 residues. CDR3 sequence reads: CASSLIGTNKNIQYF. For the CDR3, the DNA is TGCGCCAGCAGCTTGATCGGGACGAACAAAAACATTCAGTACTTC.